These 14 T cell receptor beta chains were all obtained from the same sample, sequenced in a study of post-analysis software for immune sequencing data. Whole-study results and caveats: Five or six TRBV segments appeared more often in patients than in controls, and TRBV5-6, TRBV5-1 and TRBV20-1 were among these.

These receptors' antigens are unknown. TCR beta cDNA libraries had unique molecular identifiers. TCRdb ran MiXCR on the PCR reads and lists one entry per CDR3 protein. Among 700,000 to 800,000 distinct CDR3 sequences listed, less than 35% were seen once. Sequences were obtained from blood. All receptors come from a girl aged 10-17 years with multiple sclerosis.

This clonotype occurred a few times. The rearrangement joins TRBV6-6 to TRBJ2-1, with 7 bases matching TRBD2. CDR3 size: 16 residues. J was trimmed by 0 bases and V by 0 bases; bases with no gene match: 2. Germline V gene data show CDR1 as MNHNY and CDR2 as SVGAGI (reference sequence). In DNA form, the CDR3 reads TGTGCCAGCAGTTACTCGGGGGGGAGCTCCTACAATGAGCAGTTCTTC. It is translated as CASSYSGGSSYNEQFF.

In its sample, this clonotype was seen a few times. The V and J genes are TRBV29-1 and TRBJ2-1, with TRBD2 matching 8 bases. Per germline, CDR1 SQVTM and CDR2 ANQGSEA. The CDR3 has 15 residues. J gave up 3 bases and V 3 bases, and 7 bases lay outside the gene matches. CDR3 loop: CSVDEPGLGYNEQFF. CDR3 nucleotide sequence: TGCAGCGTTGATGAACCGGGACTAGGCTACAATGAGCAGTTCTTC.

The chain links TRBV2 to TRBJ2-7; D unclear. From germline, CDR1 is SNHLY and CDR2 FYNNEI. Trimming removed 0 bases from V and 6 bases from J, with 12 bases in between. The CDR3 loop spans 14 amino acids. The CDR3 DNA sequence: TGTGCCAGCAGTGAAGCCAGGCCCTTAGGCGAGCAGTACTTC. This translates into CASSEARPLGEQYF.

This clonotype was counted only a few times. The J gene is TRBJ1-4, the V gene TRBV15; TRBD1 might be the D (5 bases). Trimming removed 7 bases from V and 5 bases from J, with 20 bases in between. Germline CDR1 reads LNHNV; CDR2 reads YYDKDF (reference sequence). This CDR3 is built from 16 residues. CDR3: CATTRLWGGWNEKLFF. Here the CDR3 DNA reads TGTGCCACCACCCGATTGTGGGGCGGTTGGAATGAAAAACTGTTTTTT.

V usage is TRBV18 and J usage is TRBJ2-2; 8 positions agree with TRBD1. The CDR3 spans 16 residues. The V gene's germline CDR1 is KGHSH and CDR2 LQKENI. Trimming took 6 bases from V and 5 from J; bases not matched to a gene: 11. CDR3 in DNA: TGTGCCAGCTCCCCCGAGACAGGGGTTGGAACCGGGGAGCTGTTTTTT. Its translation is CASSPETGVGTGELFF.

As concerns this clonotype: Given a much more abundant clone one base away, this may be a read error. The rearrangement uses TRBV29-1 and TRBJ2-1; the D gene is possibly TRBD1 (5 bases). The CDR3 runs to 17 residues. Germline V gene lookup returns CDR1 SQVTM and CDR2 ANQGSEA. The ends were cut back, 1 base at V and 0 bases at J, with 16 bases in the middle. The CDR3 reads CSVEVLQGAASYNEQFF. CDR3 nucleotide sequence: TGCAGCGTTGAAGTACTTCAAGGGGCGGCCTCCTACAATGAGCAGTTCTTC.

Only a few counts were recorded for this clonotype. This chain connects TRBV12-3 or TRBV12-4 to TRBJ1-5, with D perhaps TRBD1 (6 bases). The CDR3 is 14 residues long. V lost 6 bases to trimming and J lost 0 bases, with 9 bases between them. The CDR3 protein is CASRYRDSNQPQHF. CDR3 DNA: TGTGCCAGCAGATACAGGGATAGCAATCAGCCCCAGCATTTT.

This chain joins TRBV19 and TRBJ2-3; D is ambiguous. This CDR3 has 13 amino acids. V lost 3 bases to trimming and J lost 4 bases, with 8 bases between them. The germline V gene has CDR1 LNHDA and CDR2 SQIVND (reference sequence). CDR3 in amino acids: CASSIQVSDTQYF. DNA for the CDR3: TGTGCCAGTAGTATCCAGGTTTCAGATACGCAGTATTTT.

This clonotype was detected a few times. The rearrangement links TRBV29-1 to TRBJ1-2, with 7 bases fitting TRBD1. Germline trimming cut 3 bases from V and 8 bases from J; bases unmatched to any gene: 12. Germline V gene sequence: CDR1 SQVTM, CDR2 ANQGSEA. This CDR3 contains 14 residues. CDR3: CSVDPGQFGGGYTF. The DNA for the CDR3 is TGCAGCGTTGACCCGGGACAGTTCGGGGGAGGCTACACCTTC. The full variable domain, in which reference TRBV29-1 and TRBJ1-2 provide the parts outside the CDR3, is SAVISQKPSRDICQRGTSLTIQCQVDSQVTMMFWYRQQPGQSLTLIATANQGSEATYESGFVIDKFPISRPNLTFSTLTVSNMSPEDSSIYLCSVDPGQFGGGYTFGSGTRLTVV.

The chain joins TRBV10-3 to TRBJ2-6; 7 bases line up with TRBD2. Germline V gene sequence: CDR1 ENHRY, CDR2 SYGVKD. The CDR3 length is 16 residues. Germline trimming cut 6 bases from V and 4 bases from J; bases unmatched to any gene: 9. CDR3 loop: CAISREGSAGANVLTF. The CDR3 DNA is TGTGCCATCAGCAGGGAGGGGTCGGCCGGGGCCAACGTCCTGACTTTC.

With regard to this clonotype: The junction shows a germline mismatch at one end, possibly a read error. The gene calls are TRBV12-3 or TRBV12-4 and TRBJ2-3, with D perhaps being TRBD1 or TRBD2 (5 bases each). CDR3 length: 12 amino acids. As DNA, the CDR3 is TGTGCCAGCAGCGGGACCACAGATGCGCAGTATTTT. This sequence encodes CASSGTTDAQYF.

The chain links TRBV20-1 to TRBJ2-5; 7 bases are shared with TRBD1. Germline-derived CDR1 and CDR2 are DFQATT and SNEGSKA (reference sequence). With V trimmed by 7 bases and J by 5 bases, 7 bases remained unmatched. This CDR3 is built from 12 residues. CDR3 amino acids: CSELRGQETQYF. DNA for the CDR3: TGCAGTGAACTAAGGGGGCAGGAGACCCAGTACTTC.

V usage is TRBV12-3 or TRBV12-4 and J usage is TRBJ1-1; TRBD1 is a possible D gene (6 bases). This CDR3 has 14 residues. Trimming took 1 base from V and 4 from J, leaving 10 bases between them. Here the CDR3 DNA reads TGTGCCAGCAGTTTAGTTCGGACAGCCACTGAAGCTTTCTTT. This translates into CASSLVRTATEAFF.

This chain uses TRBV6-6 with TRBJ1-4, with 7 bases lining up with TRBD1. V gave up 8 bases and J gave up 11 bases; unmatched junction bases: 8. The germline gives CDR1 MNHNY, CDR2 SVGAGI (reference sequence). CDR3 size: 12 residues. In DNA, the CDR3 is TGTGCCAGCGGAGACAGGGTGAGGAAACTGTTTTTT. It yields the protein CASGDRVRKLFF.